This is a list of T cell receptor beta chains from one sample in a study of cytomegalovirus exposure and HLA in healthy donors. Libraries were prepared by immunoSEQ multiplex PCR; TCRdb keeps only in-frame clonotypes and omits some of them. The sample contains about 190,000 clones, 65% to 85% of which appear only once. Specimen: PBMCs. The receptors originated from a woman under 30 in good health and CMV-seronegative. The CDR3 runs from the conserved cysteine through the conserved F or W. A D gene is named only where the DNA matches it firmly. Clone size is shown for a subset of rows, as once, few, many or a class of expanded clone.

>TRBJ1-1|TRBV7-7|16|NA|TRBD1
CASTCPSGGGNTEAFF
TGTGCCAGCACTTGTCCCTCAGGGGGAGGTAACACTGAAGCTTTCTTT
>TRBJ1-5|TRBV6-1|13|NA|NA
CASSSGYNQPQHF
TGTGCCAGCAGCTCAGGGTACAATCAGCCCCAGCATTTT
>TRBJ1-1|TRBV6-5|12|NA|TRBD1
CASSYGTGAAFF
TGTGCCAGCAGTTACGGGACAGGTGCGGCTTTCTTT
>TRBJ2-1|TRBV4-3|17|NA|TRBD2
CASSQDQSGGTYNEQFF
TGCGCCAGCAGCCAAGATCAAAGCGGGGGTACCTACAATGAGCAGTTCTTC
>TRBJ1-1|TRBV29-1|14|once|NA
CSVEVGAENTEAFF
TGCAGCGTTGAAGTAGGGGCCGAGAACACTGAAGCTTTCTTT
>TRBJ1-1|TRBV4-1|15|NA|NA
CASSRRAKLGGEAFF
TGCGCCAGCAGCCGGCGGGCAAAACTGGGCGGTGAAGCTTTCTTT
>TRBJ1-4|TRBV6-1|14|NA|TRBD1
CASRGRTGNEKLFF
TGTGCCAGTAGAGGACGGACAGGGAATGAAAAACTGTTTTTT
>TRBJ1-2|TRBV28|15|NA|NA
CASSSKRQFHYGYTF
TGTGCCAGCAGTTCAAAACGACAGTTCCACTATGGCTACACCTTC
>TRBJ2-3|TRBV7-9|15|NA|TRBD1
CASRSKDRAADTQYF
TGTGCCAGCAGATCCAAGGACAGGGCGGCAGATACGCAGTATTTT
>TRBJ2-1|TRBV27|14|NA|TRBD1
CASSPGQTHNEQFF
TGTGCCAGCAGTCCGGGACAGACTCACAATGAGCAGTTCTTC